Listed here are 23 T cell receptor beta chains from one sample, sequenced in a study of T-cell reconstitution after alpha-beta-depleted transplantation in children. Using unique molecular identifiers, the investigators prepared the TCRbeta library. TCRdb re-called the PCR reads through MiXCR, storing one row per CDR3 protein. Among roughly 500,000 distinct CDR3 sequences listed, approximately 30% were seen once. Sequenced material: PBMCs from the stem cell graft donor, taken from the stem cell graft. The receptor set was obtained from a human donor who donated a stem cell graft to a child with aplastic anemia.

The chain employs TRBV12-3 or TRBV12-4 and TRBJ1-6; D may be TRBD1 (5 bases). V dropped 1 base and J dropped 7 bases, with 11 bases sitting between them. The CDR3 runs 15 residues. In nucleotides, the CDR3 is TGTGCCAGCAGTTTAGGGCAGGGACGAAATTCACCCCTCCACTTT. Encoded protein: CASSLGQGRNSPLHF.

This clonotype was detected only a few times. The CDR3 DNA sequence: TGTGCCAGCAGGGAGGGGCAAGGTGGATCACCCCTCCACTTT. Protein product: CASREGQGGSPLHF. The V gene is TRBV25-1, the J gene TRBJ1-6; possible D gene TRBD1, 5 bases. The CDR3 sequence is 14 residues long. The germline gives CDR1 MGHDK, CDR2 SYGVNS. Trimming cost V 6 bases and J 10 bases, with 16 bases left between them.

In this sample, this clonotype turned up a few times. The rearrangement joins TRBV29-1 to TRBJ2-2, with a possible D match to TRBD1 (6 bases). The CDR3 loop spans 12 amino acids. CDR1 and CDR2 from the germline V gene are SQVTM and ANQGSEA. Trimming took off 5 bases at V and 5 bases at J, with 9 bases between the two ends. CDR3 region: CSVSGATGELFF. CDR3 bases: TGCAGCGTTTCAGGGGCTACCGGGGAGCTGTTTTTT.

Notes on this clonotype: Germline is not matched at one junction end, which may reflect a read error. The CDR3 protein is CSVVSALSNAGELFF. DNA for the CDR3: TGCAGCGTTGTCAGCGCCCTCTCGAACGCCGGGGAGCTGTTTTTT. The rearrangement uses TRBV29-1 and TRBJ2-2, with D unresolved. The germline V gene has CDR1 SQVTM and CDR2 ANQGSEA. The CDR3 is made up of 15 amino acids.

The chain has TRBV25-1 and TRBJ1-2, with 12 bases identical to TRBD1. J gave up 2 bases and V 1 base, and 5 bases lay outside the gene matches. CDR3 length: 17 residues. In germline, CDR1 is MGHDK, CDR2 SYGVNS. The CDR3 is CASSEWDRGPENYGYTF. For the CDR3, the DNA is TGTGCCAGCAGTGAATGGGACAGGGGGCCCGAGAACTATGGCTACACCTTC.

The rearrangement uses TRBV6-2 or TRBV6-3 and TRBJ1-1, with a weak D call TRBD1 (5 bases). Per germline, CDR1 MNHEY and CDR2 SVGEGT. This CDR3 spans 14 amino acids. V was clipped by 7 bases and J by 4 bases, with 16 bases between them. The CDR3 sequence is CASNGAERPTEAFF. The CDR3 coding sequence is TGTGCCAGCAACGGGGCTGAGAGGCCCACTGAAGCTTTCTTT.

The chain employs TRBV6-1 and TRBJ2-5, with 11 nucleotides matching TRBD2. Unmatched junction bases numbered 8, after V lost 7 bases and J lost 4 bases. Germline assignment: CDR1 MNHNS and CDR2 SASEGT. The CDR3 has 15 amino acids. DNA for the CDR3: TGTGCCAGCAAGACTAGCGGGACATCGAGAGAGACCCAGTACTTC. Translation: CASKTSGTSRETQYF.

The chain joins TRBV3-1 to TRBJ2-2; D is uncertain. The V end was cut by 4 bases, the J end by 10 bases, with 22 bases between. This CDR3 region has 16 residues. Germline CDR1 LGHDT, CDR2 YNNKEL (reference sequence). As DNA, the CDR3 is TGTGCCAGCAGCCGAGATCTGATGCTGGGTTCAGTGGAGCTGTTTTTT. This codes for CASSRDLMLGSVELFF.

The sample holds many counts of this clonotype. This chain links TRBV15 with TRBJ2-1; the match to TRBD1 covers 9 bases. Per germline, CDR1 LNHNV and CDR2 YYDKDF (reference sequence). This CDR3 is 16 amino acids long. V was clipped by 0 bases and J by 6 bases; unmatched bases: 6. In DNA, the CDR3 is TGTGCCACCAGCAGAGATCTGACAGGGGGTGGCAATGAGCAGTTCTTC. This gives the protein CATSRDLTGGGNEQFF.

The CDR3 loop is CSAIPRDGGSYEQYF. CDR3 nucleotide sequence: TGCAGTGCTATTCCACGGGACGGTGGATCCTACGAGCAGTACTTC. This rearrangement joins TRBV20-1 to TRBJ2-7, with D perhaps TRBD1 or TRBD2 (5 bases each). V was trimmed by 4 bases and J by 1 base, leaving 17 bases between them. CDR1 is DFQATT, CDR2 SNEGSKA, per germline (reference sequence). There are 15 residues in the CDR3.

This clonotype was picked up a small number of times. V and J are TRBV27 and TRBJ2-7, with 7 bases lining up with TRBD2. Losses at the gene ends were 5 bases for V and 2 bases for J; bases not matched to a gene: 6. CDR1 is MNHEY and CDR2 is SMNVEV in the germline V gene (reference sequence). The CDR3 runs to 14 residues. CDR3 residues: CASSPLGGPYEQYV. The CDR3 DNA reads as TGTGCCAGCAGTCCCCTGGGAGGGCCCTACGAGCAGTACGTC.

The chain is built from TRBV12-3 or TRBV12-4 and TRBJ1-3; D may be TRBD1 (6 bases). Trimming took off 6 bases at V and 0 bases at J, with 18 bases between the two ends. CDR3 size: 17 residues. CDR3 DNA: TGTGCCAGCAGACCTGCAGGGGCAGCCTTCTCTGGAAACACCATATATTTT. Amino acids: CASRPAGAAFSGNTIYF.

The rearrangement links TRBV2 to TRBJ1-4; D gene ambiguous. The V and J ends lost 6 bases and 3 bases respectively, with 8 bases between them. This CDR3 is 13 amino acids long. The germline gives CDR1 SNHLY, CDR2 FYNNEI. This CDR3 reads CASRERANEKLFF. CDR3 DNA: TGTGCCAGCAGGGAGCGGGCTAATGAAAAACTGTTTTTT.

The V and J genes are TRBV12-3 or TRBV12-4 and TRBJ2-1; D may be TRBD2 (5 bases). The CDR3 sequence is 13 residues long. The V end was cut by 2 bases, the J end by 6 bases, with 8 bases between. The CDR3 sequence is CASSLIEGNEQFF. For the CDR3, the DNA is TGTGCCAGCAGTTTAATCGAGGGCAATGAGCAGTTCTTC.

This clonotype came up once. The chain's CDR3 is CASSLNNRIAKNIQYF. The CDR3 coding sequence is TGTGCCAGCAGCTTAAATAACAGAATAGCCAAAAACATTCAGTACTTC. The V gene is TRBV7-2, the J gene TRBJ2-4; D is unresolved. This CDR3 spans 16 amino acids. The V end lost 2 bases, the J end lost 0 bases, and 11 bases lay between the germline ends. Germline CDR1 reads SGHTA; CDR2 reads FQGNSA. The whole variable domain, filled in from reference TRBV7-2 and TRBJ2-4, reads GAGVSQSPSNKVTEKGKDVELRCDPISGHTALYWYRQSLGQGLEFLIYFQGNSAPDKSGLPSDRFSAERTGGSVSTLTIQRTQQEDSAVYLCASSLNNRIAKNIQYFGAGTRLSVL.

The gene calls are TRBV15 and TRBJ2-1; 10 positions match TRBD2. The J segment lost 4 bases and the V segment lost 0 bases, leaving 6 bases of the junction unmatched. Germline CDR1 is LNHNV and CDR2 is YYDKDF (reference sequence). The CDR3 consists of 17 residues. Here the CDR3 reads CATSRDQSGRGYNEQFF. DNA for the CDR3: TGTGCCACCAGCAGAGATCAAAGCGGGAGGGGATACAATGAGCAGTTCTTC.

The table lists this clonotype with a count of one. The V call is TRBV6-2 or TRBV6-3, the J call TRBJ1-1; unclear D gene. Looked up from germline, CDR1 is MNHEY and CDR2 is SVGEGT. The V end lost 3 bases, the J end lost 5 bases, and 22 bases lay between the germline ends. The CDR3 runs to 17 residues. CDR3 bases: TGTGCCAGCAGTTATCTTGCCGAGGGAAGCGGAATAACTGAAGCTTTCTTT. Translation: CASSYLAEGSGITEAFF.

CDR3 DNA: TGCAGTGCTAGAAATCCCGGGATGGGCAATCAGCCCCAGCATTTT. Translation gives CSARNPGMGNQPQHF. The V and J genes are TRBV20-1 and TRBJ1-5; D uncertain. V shed 2 bases and J shed 2 bases, with 13 bases lying between them. Germline loops: CDR1 DFQATT, CDR2 SNEGSKA (reference sequence). This CDR3 spans 15 amino acids.

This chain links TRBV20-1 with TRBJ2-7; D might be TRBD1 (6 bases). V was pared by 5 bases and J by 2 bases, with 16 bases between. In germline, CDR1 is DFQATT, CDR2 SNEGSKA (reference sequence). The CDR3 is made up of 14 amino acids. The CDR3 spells CSALDRLLPYEQYF. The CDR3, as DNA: TGCAGTGCTCTGGACAGACTTTTGCCCTACGAGCAGTACTTC.

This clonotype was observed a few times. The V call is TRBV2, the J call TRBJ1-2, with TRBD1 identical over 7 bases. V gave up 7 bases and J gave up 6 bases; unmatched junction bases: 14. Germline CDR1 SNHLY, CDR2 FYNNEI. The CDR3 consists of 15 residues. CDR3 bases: TGTGCCAGCAATAGGGGGAGTACAACAGGGGATGGCTACACCTTC. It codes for CASNRGSTTGDGYTF.

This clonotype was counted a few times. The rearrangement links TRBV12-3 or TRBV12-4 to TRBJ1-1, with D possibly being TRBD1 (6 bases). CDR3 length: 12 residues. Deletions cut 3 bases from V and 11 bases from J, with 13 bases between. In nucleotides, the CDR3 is TGTGCCAGCAGTTTCCCGACAGGCCGTGCTTTCTTT. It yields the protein CASSFPTGRAFF.

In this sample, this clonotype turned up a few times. CDR3 amino acids: CASSLLRDSYEQYF. CDR3 nucleotides: TGTGCCAGCAGCTTACTTCGGGACTCCTACGAGCAGTACTTC. V gene TRBV5-5 combines with J gene TRBJ2-7; tentatively, D is TRBD2 (5 bases). V lost 2 bases to trimming and J lost 0 bases, with 9 bases between them. CDR1 and CDR2 from the germline V gene are SGHKS and YYEKEE (reference sequence). The CDR3 has 14 amino acids.

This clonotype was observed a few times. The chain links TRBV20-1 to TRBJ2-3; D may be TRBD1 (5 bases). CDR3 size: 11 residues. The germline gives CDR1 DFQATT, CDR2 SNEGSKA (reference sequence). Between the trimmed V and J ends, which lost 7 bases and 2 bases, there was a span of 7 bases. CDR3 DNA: TGCAGTGGACAGTACACAGATACGCAGTATTTT. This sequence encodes CSGQYTDTQYF.